This paragraph reports one T cell receptor (beta chain). Its antigen remains unidentified. The record originates from a study of T cells in Graves' hyperthyroidism and ophthalmopathy. Across the whole study: At the time of initial diagnosis and before any treatment, peripheral blood was collected. Study results and caveats: Prediction of ophthalmopathy progression came a median 6.5 months pre-onset.

The V end lost 7 bases, the J end lost 4 bases, and 5 bases lay between the germline ends. CDR1 and CDR2 from the germline V gene are MNHNS and SASEGT. This CDR3 has 11 residues. The CDR3 regions of TCR beta were amplified from RNA transcripts. The HTBI primer set drove a first-round RT-PCR of the TCR CDR3. MiXCR, run by TCRdb on the multiplex PCR reads, gives a single entry per CDR3 protein. Of some 180,000 distinct CDR3 sequences in the sample, roughly 17% were seen once. The source is a woman aged 45 to 65 with Graves' hyperthyroidism. Input material: blood. The chain uses TRBV6-1 and TRBJ2-1, with D uncertain. This chain's CDR3 is CASTEYNEQFF. DNA of the CDR3: TGTGCCAGCACCGAGTACAATGAGCAGTTCTTC.